These T cell receptor beta chains were read from a single sample in a study of T cell repertoires in MIS-A myocarditis. Profiling relied on immunoSEQ multiplex PCR, and the TCRdb table lists in-frame clones only, not all of them. The table records around 10,000 clones, roughly 91% of them present only once. Sequencing was carried out using thoracic lymph node tissue obtained at autopsy. The origin of the receptors is a man aged 18 to 30 with fulminant myocarditis from multisystem inflammatory syndrome in adults (MIS-A) after COVID-19. Each CDR3 is given with its conserved first and last residue.

j_call,v_call,cdr3_aa
TRBJ1-1,TRBV5-8,CASSLRRVLNTEAFF
TRBJ1-3,TRBV5-1,CASSPEWGAGNTIYF
TRBJ2-7,TRBV7-9,CASSSFRDSPYEQYF
TRBJ2-1,TRBV7-9,CASRTGGNEQFF
TRBJ2-7,TRBV30,CAWTVGSYEQYF
TRBJ1-4,TRBV2,CASTRQYNEKLFF
TRBJ2-7,TRBV4-2,CASSQGTSGYYEQYF
TRBJ2-1,TRBV11-2,CASSPLALAYNEQFF
TRBJ2-7,TRBV10-3,CATGQGSYEQYF
TRBJ2-1,TRBV7-9,CASSPHGPDRTYNEQFF
TRBJ1-6,TRBV28,CASTPRQYNSPLHF
TRBJ1-3,TRBV2,CASMRVLGGDTIYF
TRBJ1-1,TRBV19,CASGLRTEAFF
TRBJ1-5,TRBV4-2,CASSQDWGAQHF
TRBJ2-7,TRBV5-4,CASSPLRGYSNEQYF
TRBJ1-6,TRBV27,CASSFDRGNSPLHF
TRBJ2-1,TRBV20-1,CSARRADEQFF
TRBJ2-3,TRBV24-1,CATSDLRLGTSGRSHPTDTQYF
TRBJ1-6,TRBV12-3/TRBV12-4,CASSRQGSSPLHF
TRBJ1-2,TRBV7-9,CASSPGVDSVGYTF
TRBJ1-6,TRBV6-6,CASGVLSPLHF
TRBJ1-5,TRBV28,CASSSRAQGRQPQHF
TRBJ2-3,TRBV7-2,CASSLAWLAGALTDTQYF
TRBJ1-1,TRBV15,CATSKTTGGYTEAFF
TRBJ2-7,TRBV28,CASSLDQAGYEQYF
TRBJ2-1,TRBV15,CATSRSQTSGRVRVGEQFF
TRBJ2-1,TRBV28,CASTTGPAGGPEDQFF
TRBJ2-7,TRBV6-1,CASSEQGYEQYF
TRBJ2-1,TRBV9,CASSGDRKRDYNEQFF
TRBJ1-2,TRBV2,CASTTGVGYTF
TRBJ1-5,TRBV10-2,CASSERQGLQPQHF
TRBJ1-1,TRBV10-3,CAIAETEEAFF
TRBJ2-7,TRBV7-2,CASSLLGQVTEQYF
TRBJ1-4,TRBV29-1,CGGTVARGANEKLFF
TRBJ1-1,TRBV2,CASSVQGSTEAFF
TRBJ2-2,TRBV30,CAWSGRGEAGELFF
TRBJ2-1,TRBV27,CASSGPGNRDEQFF
TRBJ2-7,TRBV29-1,CSARQGPYEQYF
TRBJ2-7,TRBV29-1,CSVVITGQGPYEQYF
TRBJ1-2,TRBV2,CASREQAGYGYTF
TRBJ1-3,TRBV7-9,CASSLNYGDSGNTIYF
TRBJ1-4,TRBV29-1,CSVEGSEKLFF
TRBJ2-5,TRBV6-5,CAVTEGSGGETQYF
TRBJ2-3,TRBV19,CASRQASTDTQYF
TRBJ2-5,TRBV13,CASSLGAPTGEETQYF
TRBJ2-7,TRBV5-1,CASGEGRYEQYF
TRBJ1-1,TRBV28,CAHQGQLNTEAFF
TRBJ2-5,TRBV30,CAWSRWRETQYF
TRBJ2-3,TRBV4-2,CASSQVSDGGRGDTQYF
TRBJ2-2,TRBV28,CASSSIMASVNTGELFF
TRBJ2-3,TRBV6-2/TRBV6-3,CASSTRGRGAYADTQYF
TRBJ1-2,TRBV6-6,CASSQVAGPYGYTF
TRBJ2-7,TRBV7-2,CASSHQLAGNVPHEQYF
TRBJ1-1,TRBV6-5,CASSYFGMALNTEAFF
TRBJ2-7,TRBV27,CATAGQGSAYEQYF
TRBJ1-3,TRBV3-1/TRBV3-2,CASSQDNSGNTIYF
TRBJ1-3,TRBV9,CASSSRDSTDTIYF